This TCR beta chain was found in a study of human T cells and chemical hapten exposure. At the level of the study: On about 2 cm by about 2 cm of upper inner arm skin, sensitization was performed with 2% DPC. Whole-study results and caveats: It should be noted that donors had alopecia, so their immune response may differ from healthy people's.

The V gene's germline CDR1 is SEHNR and CDR2 FQNEAQ (reference sequence). The CDR3 is made up of 13 amino acids. The V end was cut by 2 bases, the J end by 3 bases, with 6 bases between. TCRdb reprocessed the RACE reads via MiXCR and lists one record per CDR3 protein. The profile shows 150,000 to 200,000 distinct CDR3 sequences, approximately 14% of them singletons. Time point specified: patch test 1, 2 weeks after DPC sensitization. This sample's treatment: therapeutic diphenylcyclopropenone sensitization with weekly scalp DPC. Blood draws preceded each patch test application. This clonotype appeared a few times. As yet, its antigen is unknown.

The chain has TRBV7-9 and TRBJ2-3; no clear D gene. Sample: whole blood, taken in connection with sensitization to the hapten diphenylcyclopropenone (DPC). This TCR was recovered from a woman between 25 and 40 years old with alopecia areata. Some clones in this sample may be carry-over from other donors' samples. CDR3 in DNA: TGTGCCAGCAGCTTATTGGGGACAGATACGCAGTATTTT. The encoded protein is CASSLLGTDTQYF.